Shown below are 20 T cell receptor beta chains from a single sample sequenced in a study of OX40 agonist ivuxolimab in advanced cancers. Library prep was done by the immunoSEQ multiplex PCR assay. TCRdb holds this immuneACCESS table with in-frame rearrangements only. Some clones are missing; in checked studies, unresolved V genes explain under half, and the rest has no known cause. The sample includes 65,000 to 75,000 clones, with approximately 89% observed a single time. The ten largest clonotypes hold roughly 1% of the sample. Sequenced here: CD4+ or CD8+ T cells sorted from blood, sampled in a trial of the OX40 agonist ivuxolimab. The receptor source for this set is an adult with an advanced solid tumor such as melanoma, head and neck, liver or kidney cancer.

The genes are TRBV5-1 and TRBJ2-2; the match to TRBD1 covers 9 bases. CDR1 is SGHRS, CDR2 YFSETQ, per germline. V was clipped by 4 bases and J by 4 bases; unmatched bases: 11. CDR3 length: 17 residues. The CDR3 DNA reads TGCGCCAGCAGCAGCCGGGACAGGGTACGGGGCACCGGGGAGCTGTTTTTT. This sequence encodes CASSSRDRVRGTGELFF.

This chain connects TRBV11-2 to TRBJ1-1; the D is unclear. Trimming cost V 5 bases and J 4 bases, with 11 bases left between them. The germline CDR1 and CDR2 sequences are SGHAT and FQNNGV. CDR3 size: 13 residues. The CDR3 protein is CASSRGAITEAFF. CDR3 sequence (DNA): TGTGCCAGCAGCCGAGGAGCAATCACTGAAGCTTTCTTT.

The chain joins TRBV19 to TRBJ1-3; maybe TRBD1 (5 bases). V lost 6 bases to trimming and J lost 2 bases, with 17 bases between them. The CDR3 spans 16 residues. The germline CDR1 and CDR2 sequences are LNHDA and SQIVND (reference sequence). The CDR3 loop reads CASRNRQGDTGNTIYF. CDR3 nucleotides: TGTGCCAGTAGGAACCGCCAGGGTGACACTGGAAACACCATATATTTT.

The CDR3 sequence is CASSKGQGHEQFF. For the CDR3, the DNA is TGTGCCAGCAGCAAAGGGCAGGGACATGAGCAGTTCTTC. The V call is TRBV21-1, the J call TRBJ2-1. TRBV21-1 is tagged as a pseudogene. CDR3 size: 13 residues.

The V call is TRBV29-1, the J call TRBJ2-3, with D maybe TRBD2 (5 bases). Germline V gives CDR1 SQVTM, CDR2 ANQGSEA. The CDR3 loop spans 17 amino acids. Trimming left V 4 bases short and J 2 bases short, with 22 bases between. The CDR3 protein is CSVVFGGWGAITDTQYF. For the CDR3, the DNA is TGCAGCGTTGTTTTCGGTGGGTGGGGAGCTATCACAGATACGCAGTATTTT.

This CDR3 is CASGPGSTGELFF. The CDR3 DNA follows: TGTGCCAGCGGCCCTGGTTCCACCGGGGAGCTGTTTTTT. The chain couples TRBV2 to TRBJ2-2, with D uncertain. The CDR3 runs to 13 residues. Trimming removed 8 bases at V and 4 bases at J, with 11 bases between. Germline V gene lookup returns CDR1 SNHLY and CDR2 FYNNEI.

This chain uses TRBV18 with TRBJ1-5, with D hard to call. Per germline, CDR1 KGHSH and CDR2 LQKENI. The CDR3 totals 16 residues. V was shortened by 3 bases and J by 6 bases, with 18 bases between the two germline ends. The CDR3 loop reads CASSPNGPQVAQPQHF. As DNA, the CDR3 is TGTGCCAGCTCACCGAATGGACCTCAGGTGGCTCAGCCCCAGCATTTT.

The CDR3 DNA is TGTGCCAGCAGTGAAGAAGCCGGGATCTTGCTTGGCTACACCTTC. Its translation: CASSEEAGILLGYTF. The J gene is TRBJ1-2, the V gene TRBV2; D is undetermined. CDR1 is SNHLY, CDR2 FYNNEI, per germline. The CDR3 runs to 15 residues. V was shortened by 1 base and J by 7 bases, with 16 bases between the two germline ends.

This sequence joins TRBV6-6 and TRBJ2-3; TRBD2 might be the D (6 bases). Germline CDR1 is MNHNY and CDR2 is SVGAGI (reference sequence). CDR3 size: 14 residues. Trimming stripped 2 bases from V and 7 bases from J, with 13 bases between. The CDR3 sequence is CASSYRAGRNTQYF. In DNA, the CDR3 is TGTGCCAGCAGTTACCGGGCAGGGAGGAATACGCAGTATTTT.

The rearrangement joins TRBV2 to TRBJ1-1; 7 bases align to TRBD1. Germline values: CDR1 SNHLY, CDR2 FYNNEI. Trimming removed 5 bases from V and 0 bases from J; junction bases left unmatched: 6. The CDR3 is 15 residues long. The CDR3 coding sequence is TGTGCCAGCAGTCTGACAGGGAACCTGAACACTGAAGCTTTCTTT. It codes for CASSLTGNLNTEAFF.

The V gene is TRBV7-9, the J gene TRBJ2-7, with TRBD1 identical over 9 bases. Unmatched junction bases numbered 8, after V lost 5 bases and J lost 3 bases. Germline V lookup: CDR1 SEHNR, CDR2 FQNEAQ (reference sequence). The CDR3 runs 15 residues. The CDR3 bases are TGTGCCAGCAGCGATTCGGGACAGGGTTTCTACGAGCAGTACTTC. Amino acid sequence: CASSDSGQGFYEQYF.

CDR3 in amino acids: CASSDQAGTYSPLHF. In nucleotides, the CDR3 is TGTGCCAGCAGTGACCAGGCAGGGACCTATTCACCCCTCCACTTT. The V gene is TRBV2, the J gene TRBJ1-6; tentative D call: TRBD1 (5 bases). There are 15 residues in the CDR3. V dropped 3 bases and J dropped 8 bases, with 14 bases sitting between them. CDR1 is SNHLY and CDR2 is FYNNEI in the germline V gene.

The chain links TRBV11-1 to TRBJ2-2, with a possible D match to TRBD1 (6 bases). The CDR3 has 14 amino acids. The germline V and J ends were trimmed by 5 bases and 5 bases, with 12 bases remaining between them. Germline lookup yields CDR1 SGHAT and CDR2 FQDESV (reference sequence). The CDR3 loop is CASSPKGVTGELFF. CDR3 coding DNA: TGTGCCAGCAGCCCCAAGGGGGTGACCGGGGAGCTGTTTTTT. The variable domain in full, completed from reference TRBV11-1 and TRBJ2-2, reads EAEVAQSPRYKITEKSQAVAFWCDPISGHATLYWYRQILGQGPELLVQFQDESVVDDSQLPKDRFSAERLKGVDSTLKIQPAELGDSAMYLCASSPKGVTGELFFGEGSRLTVL.

The J gene is TRBJ2-7, the V gene TRBV23-1; no clear D. TRBV23-1 is an ORF for which the function is uncertain. V gave up 0 bases and J gave up 0 bases, with 9 bases separating them. This CDR3 comprises 15 residues. The CDR3 DNA reads TGCGCCAGCAGTCAATCGGCAAAAAGCTCCTACGAGCAGTACTTC. Its protein is CASSQSAKSSYEQYF.

This chain links TRBV2 with TRBJ2-2; D perhaps matches TRBD1 (6 bases). The CDR3 has 14 residues. Germline V gene sequence: CDR1 SNHLY, CDR2 FYNNEI. The V gene lost 0 bases and the J gene lost 4 bases, with 6 bases spanning the gap. In DNA, the CDR3 is TGTGCCAGCAGTGAAGCAGGGGGCACCGGGGAGCTGTTTTTT. Translated, it gives CASSEAGGTGELFF.

V is TRBV19 and J is TRBJ1-5; D unresolved. Germline V gene lookup returns CDR1 LNHDA and CDR2 SQIVND (reference sequence). This CDR3 is built from 12 residues. Trimming shortened V by 4 bases and J by 5 bases, and 6 bases separated the two germline ends. The CDR3 coding sequence is TGTGCCAGTAGTAGGGTAGATCAGCCCCAGCATTTT. Translation: CASSRVDQPQHF. The full variable domain, its missing parts supplied by reference TRBV19 and TRBJ1-5, is DGGITQSPKYLFRKEGQNVTLSCEQNLNHDAMYWYRQDPGQGLRLIYYSQIVNDFQKGDIAEGYSVSREKKESFPLTVTSAQKNPTAFYLCASSRVDQPQHFGDGTRLSIL.

The genes are TRBV19 and TRBJ2-5, with D perhaps matching TRBD1 (7 bases). The J call could be wrong; TRBJ2-7 is a better fit for the DNA end. Per the germline V gene, CDR1 is LNHDA and CDR2 is SQIVND (reference sequence). This CDR3 has 14 residues. The CDR3 loop is CASSRGTERVEQYF. Here the CDR3 DNA reads TGTGCCAGTAGCCGGGGGACAGAGAGAGTCGAGCAGTACTTC.

V usage is TRBV4-2 and J usage is TRBJ2-7; 8 bases agree with TRBD2. Germline values: CDR1 LGHNA, CDR2 YNFKEQ. This CDR3 spans 15 amino acids. The V segment lost 1 base and the J segment 2 bases; nucleotides outside the gene matches: 4. The CDR3 here is CASSQVTGGTYEQYF. Written as DNA, the CDR3 is TGTGCCAGCAGCCAAGTTACGGGGGGGACCTACGAGCAGTACTTC.

This chain uses TRBV11-2 with TRBJ1-2; 9 positions match TRBD1. Unmatched junction bases numbered 6, after V lost 7 bases and J lost 0 bases. The CDR3 sequence is 15 residues long. CDR1 and CDR2 from the germline V gene are SGHAT and FQNNGV. CDR3 nucleotide sequence: TGTGCCAGCACCAGGACAGGGGATTCTAACTATGGCTACACCTTC. It translates to CASTRTGDSNYGYTF.

CDR3 loop: CASSQRLAGRHTSQETQYF. In nucleotides, the CDR3 is TGTGCCAGTAGCCAAAGGCTAGCGGGGCGCCACACCTCACAAGAGACCCAGTACTTC. The chain uses TRBV19 and TRBJ2-5, with 9 bases aligning to TRBD2. The CDR3 contains 19 residues. Germline CDR1 and CDR2: LNHDA and SQIVND (reference sequence). J was trimmed by 2 bases and V by 6 bases; bases with no gene match: 19.